The present T cell receptor (beta chain) was sequenced within a study of blood T cell repertoires in COVID-19. Study context: COVID-19 samples, acute and convalescent, were from the United States, Italy and Spain.

Germline V gives CDR1 SGHVS, CDR2 FNYEAQ. This CDR3 comprises 15 residues. The V end was cut by 5 bases, the J end by 0 bases, with 8 bases between. In the study's own analysis: Using reference gene primer amplification, nucleated cell counts were estimated. Assay: immunoSEQ multiplex PCR; the TCRdb copy retains only in-frame clones and omits some. V and J calls and clone size are given by that table; D and trimming were obtained from the DNA. The sample has 70,000 to 95,000 clones; approximately 80% are singletons. The chain uses TRBV7-6 and TRBJ2-6, with D unresolved. Sample: peripheral blood. The receptor was derived from a human donor in a cohort sampled during active COVID-19. CDR3 loop: CASSPGPSGANVLTF. CDR3 sequence (DNA): TGTGCCAGCAGCCCCGGTCCCTCTGGGGCCAACGTCCTGACTTTC.